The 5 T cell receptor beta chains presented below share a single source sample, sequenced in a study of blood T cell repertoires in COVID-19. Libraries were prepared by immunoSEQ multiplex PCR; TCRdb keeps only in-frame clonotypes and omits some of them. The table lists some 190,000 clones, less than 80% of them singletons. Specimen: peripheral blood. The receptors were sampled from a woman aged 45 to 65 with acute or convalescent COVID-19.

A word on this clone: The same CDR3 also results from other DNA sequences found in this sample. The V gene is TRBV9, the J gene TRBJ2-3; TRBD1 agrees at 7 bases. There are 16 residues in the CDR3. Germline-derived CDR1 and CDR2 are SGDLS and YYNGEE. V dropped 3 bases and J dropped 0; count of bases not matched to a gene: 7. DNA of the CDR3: TGTGCCAGCAGCGCTGGGACAGCCCCTAGCACAGATACGCAGTATTTT. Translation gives CASSAGTAPSTDTQYF.

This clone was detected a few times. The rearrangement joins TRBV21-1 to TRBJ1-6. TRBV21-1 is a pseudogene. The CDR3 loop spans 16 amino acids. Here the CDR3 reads CASSTLSLSYNSPLHF. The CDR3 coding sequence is TGTGCCAGCAGCACCCTGAGTCTGTCCTATAATTCACCCCTCCACTTT.

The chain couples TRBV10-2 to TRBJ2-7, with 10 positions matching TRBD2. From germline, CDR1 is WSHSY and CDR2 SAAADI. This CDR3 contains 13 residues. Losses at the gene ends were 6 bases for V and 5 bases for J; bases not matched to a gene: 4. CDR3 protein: CASRLAGANEQYF. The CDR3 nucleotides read TGCGCCAGCAGGCTAGCGGGAGCTAACGAGCAGTACTTC.

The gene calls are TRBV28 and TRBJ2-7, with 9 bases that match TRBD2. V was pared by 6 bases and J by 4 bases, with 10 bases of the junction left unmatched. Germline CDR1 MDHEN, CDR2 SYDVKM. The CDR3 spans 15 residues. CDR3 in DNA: TGTGCCAGCAGGCGAATAGCGGGAGTGGGGTACGAGCAGTACTTC. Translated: CASRRIAGVGYEQYF.

The CDR3 here is CASSPGTGGSGKLFF. DNA of the CDR3: TGTGCCAGCAGCCCTGGGACAGGGGGTTCCGGAAAACTGTTTTTT. This chain joins TRBV7-2 and TRBJ1-4, with 11 positions matching TRBD1. CDR3 length: 15 residues. Looked up from germline, CDR1 is SGHTA and CDR2 is FQGNSA. V was pared by 5 bases and J by 10 bases, with 9 bases of the junction left unmatched.